The T cell receptor beta chain described here comes from a study of blood T cell repertoires in COVID-19. Study at large: Samples of COVID-19 (acute and convalescent) were obtained from the United States, Italy and Spain. In each case, the material was cDNA or gDNA derived from T cells, B-cell-depleted T cells, or PBMCs.

Source study methods: Amplification of reference gene primers provided the estimated nucleated cell counts. The assay was immunoSEQ multiplex PCR, and TCRdb's table has in-frame clones only and misses some. V, J and clone size were drawn from that table, and D and trimming were deduced from the DNA. The sample has around 250,000 clones; approximately 82% are singletons. Source material: peripheral blood. The sequence was obtained from a man in his 60s who had recovered from COVID-19.

Here the CDR3 reads CASRAGTHQETQYF. The CDR3 DNA reads as TGTGCCAGCAGAGCCGGGACTCACCAAGAGACCCAGTACTTC. This chain uses TRBV6-5 with TRBJ2-5; tentatively, D is TRBD2 (6 bases). V lost 6 bases and J 0 bases, leaving 11 bases between the germline ends. CDR3 size: 14 residues. Germline-derived CDR1 and CDR2 are MNHEY and SVGAGI.